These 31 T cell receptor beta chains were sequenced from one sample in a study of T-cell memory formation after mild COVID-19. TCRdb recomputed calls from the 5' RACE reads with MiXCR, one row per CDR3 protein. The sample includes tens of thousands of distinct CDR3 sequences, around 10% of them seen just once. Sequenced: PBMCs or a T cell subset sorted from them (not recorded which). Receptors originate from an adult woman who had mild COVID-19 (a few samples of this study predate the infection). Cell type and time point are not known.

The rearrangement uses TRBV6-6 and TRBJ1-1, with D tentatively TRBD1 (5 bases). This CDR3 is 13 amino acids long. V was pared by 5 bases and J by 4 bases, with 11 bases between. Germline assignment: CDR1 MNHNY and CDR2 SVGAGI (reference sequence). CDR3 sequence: CASSMKRGTEAFF. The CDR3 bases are TGTGCCAGCAGTATGAAAAGGGGCACTGAAGCTTTCTTT.

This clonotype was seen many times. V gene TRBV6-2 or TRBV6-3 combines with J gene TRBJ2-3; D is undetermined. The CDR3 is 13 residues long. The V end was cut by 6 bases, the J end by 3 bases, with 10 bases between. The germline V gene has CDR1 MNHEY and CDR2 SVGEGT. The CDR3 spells CASSLTETDTQYF. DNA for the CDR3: TGTGCCAGCAGCCTGACCGAGACAGATACGCAGTATTTT.

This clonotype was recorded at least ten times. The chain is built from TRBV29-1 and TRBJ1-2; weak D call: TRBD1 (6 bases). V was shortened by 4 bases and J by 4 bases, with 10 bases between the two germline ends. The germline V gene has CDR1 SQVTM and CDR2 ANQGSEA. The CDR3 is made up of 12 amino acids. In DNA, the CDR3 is TGCAGCGTTGCGGACAGCTTCTATGGCTACACCTTC. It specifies CSVADSFYGYTF.

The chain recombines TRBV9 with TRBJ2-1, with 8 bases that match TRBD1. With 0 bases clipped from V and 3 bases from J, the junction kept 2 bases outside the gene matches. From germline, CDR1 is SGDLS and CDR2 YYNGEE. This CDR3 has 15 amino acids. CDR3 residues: CASSVGQGSYNEQFF. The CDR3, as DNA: TGTGCCAGCAGCGTAGGACAGGGGAGCTACAATGAGCAGTTCTTC.

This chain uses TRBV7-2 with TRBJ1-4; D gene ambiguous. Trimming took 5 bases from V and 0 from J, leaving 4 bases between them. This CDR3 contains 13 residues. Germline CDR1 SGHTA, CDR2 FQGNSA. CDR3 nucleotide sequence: TGTGCCAGCAGCCCGGCAACTAATGAAAAACTGTTTTTT. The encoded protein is CASSPATNEKLFF.

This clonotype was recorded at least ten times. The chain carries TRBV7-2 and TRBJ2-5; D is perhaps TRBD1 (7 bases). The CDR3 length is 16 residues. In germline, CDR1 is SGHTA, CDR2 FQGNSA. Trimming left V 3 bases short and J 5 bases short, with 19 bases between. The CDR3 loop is CASSLEGTVRRETQYF. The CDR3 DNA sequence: TGTGCCAGCAGCTTGGAGGGGACAGTTCGAAGGGAGACCCAGTACTTC.

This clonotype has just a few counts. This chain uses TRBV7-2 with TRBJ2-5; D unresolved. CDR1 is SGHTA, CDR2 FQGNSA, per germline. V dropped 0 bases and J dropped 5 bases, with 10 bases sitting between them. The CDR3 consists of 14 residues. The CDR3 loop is CASSLAFTLETQYF. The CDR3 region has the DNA TGTGCCAGCAGCTTAGCGTTTACGTTGGAGACCCAGTACTTC.

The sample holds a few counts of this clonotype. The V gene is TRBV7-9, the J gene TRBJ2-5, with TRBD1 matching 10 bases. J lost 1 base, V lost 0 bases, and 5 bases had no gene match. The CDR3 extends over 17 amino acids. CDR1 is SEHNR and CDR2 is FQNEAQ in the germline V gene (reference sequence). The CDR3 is CASSLARTGGTQETQYF. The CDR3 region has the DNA TGTGCCAGCAGCTTAGCCCGGACAGGGGGGACCCAAGAGACCCAGTACTTC. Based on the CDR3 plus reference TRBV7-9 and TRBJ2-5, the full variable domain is DTGVSQNPRHKITKRGQNVTFRCDPISEHNRLYWYRQTLGQGPEFLTYFQNEAQLEKSRLLSDRFSAERPKGSFSTLEIQRTEQGDSAMYLCASSLARTGGTQETQYFGPGTRLLVL.

The DNA of the CDR3 is TGTGCCAGCTCCCCGAACGTACTAGCGGGGGACAATGAGCAGTTCTTC. As protein: CASSPNVLAGDNEQFF. The chain joins TRBV18 to TRBJ2-1; TRBD2 aligns across 11 bases. This CDR3 has 16 amino acids. Germline trimming cut 6 bases from V and 5 bases from J; bases unmatched to any gene: 9. CDR1 KGHSH and CDR2 LQKENI come from the germline V gene.

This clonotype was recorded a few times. As DNA, the CDR3 is TGTGCCACTTCCCCAGCGGTCGCCAATGAGCAGTTCTTC. Its protein is CATSPAVANEQFF. The chain links TRBV10-3 to TRBJ2-1; a possible D gene is TRBD2 (5 bases). V gave up 10 bases and J gave up 6 bases, with 16 bases separating them. The CDR3 has 13 amino acids. CDR1 ENHRY and CDR2 SYGVKD come from the germline V gene.

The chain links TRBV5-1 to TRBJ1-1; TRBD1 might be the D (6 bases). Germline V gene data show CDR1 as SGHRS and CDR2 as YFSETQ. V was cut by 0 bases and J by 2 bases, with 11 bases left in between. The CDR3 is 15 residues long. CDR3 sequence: CASSLDGQSNTEAFF. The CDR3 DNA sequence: TGCGCCAGCAGCTTGGACGGACAGAGTAACACTGAAGCTTTCTTT. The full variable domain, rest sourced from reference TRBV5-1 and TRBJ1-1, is KAGVTQTPRYLIKTRGQQVTLSCSPISGHRSVSWYQQTPGQGLQFLFEYFSETQRNKGNFPGRFSGRQFSNSRSEMNVSTLELGDSALYLCASSLDGQSNTEAFFGQGTRLTVV.

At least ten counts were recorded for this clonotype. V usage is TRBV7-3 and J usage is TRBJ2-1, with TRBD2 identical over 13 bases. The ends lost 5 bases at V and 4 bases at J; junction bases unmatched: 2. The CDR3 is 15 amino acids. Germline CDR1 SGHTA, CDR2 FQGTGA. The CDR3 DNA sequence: TGTGCCAGCAGCCGACTAGCGGGAGGATACAATGAGCAGTTCTTC. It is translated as CASSRLAGGYNEQFF.

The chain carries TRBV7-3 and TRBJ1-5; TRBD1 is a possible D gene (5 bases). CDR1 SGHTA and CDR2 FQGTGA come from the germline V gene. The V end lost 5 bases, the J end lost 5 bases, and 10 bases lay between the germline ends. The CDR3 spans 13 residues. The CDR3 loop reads CASSIRGDQPQHF. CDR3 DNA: TGTGCCAGCAGCATCCGAGGGGATCAGCCCCAGCATTTT. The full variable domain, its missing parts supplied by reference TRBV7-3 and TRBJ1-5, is GAGVSQTPSNKVTEKGKYVELRCDPISGHTALYWYRQSLGQGPEFLIYFQGTGAADDSGLPNDRFFAVRPEGSVSTLKIQRTERGDSAVYLCASSIRGDQPQHFGDGTRLSIL.

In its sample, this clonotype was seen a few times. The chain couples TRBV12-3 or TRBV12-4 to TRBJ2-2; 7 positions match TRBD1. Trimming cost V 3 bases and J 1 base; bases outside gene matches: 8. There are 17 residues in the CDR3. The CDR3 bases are TGTGCCAGCAGTTTTGGGCCAGGGACAGAGAACACCGGGGAGCTGTTTTTT. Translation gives CASSFGPGTENTGELFF.

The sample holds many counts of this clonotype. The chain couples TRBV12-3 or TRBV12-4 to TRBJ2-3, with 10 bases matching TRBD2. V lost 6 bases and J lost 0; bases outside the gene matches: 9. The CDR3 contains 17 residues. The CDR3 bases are TGTGCCAGCAGCCCTTTTAGCGGGGGGACCAGCACAGATACGCAGTATTTT. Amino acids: CASSPFSGGTSTDTQYF.

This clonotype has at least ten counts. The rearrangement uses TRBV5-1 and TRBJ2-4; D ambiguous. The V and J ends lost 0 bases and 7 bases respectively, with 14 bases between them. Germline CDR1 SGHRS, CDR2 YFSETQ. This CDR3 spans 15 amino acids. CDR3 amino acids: CASSLAAAPLNIQYF. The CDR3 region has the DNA TGCGCCAGCAGCTTGGCGGCCGCACCATTGAACATTCAGTACTTC.

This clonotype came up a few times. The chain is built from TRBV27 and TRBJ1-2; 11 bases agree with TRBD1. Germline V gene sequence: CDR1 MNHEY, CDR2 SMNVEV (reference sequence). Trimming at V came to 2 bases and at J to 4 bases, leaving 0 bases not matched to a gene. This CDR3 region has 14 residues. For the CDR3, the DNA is TGTGCCAGCAGTTTAGGGACAGGGGGCTATGGCTACACCTTC. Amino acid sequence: CASSLGTGGYGYTF.

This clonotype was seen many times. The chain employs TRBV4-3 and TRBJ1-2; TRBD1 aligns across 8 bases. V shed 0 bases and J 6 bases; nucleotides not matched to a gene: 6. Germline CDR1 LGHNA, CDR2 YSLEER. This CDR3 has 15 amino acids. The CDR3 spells CASSQDRTGRDGYTF. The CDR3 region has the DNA TGCGCCAGCAGCCAAGACCGGACAGGGCGGGATGGCTACACCTTC.

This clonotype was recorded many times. The CDR3 loop reads CASSPGGVAYGYTF. CDR3 coding DNA: TGTGCCAGCAGCCCGGGGGGAGTTGCCTATGGCTACACCTTC. V gene TRBV7-3 combines with J gene TRBJ1-2; D perhaps matches TRBD1 (5 bases). Trimming pared 5 bases from V and 4 bases from J, leaving 14 bases between. Germline V lookup: CDR1 SGHTA, CDR2 FQGTGA. The CDR3 is 14 amino acids.

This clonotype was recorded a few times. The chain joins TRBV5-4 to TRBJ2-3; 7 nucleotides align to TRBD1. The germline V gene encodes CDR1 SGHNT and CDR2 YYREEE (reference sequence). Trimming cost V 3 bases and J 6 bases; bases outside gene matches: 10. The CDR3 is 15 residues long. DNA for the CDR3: TGTGCCAGCAGCTCTTTCTTGACAGGGTCCGATACGCAGTATTTT. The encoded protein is CASSSFLTGSDTQYF.

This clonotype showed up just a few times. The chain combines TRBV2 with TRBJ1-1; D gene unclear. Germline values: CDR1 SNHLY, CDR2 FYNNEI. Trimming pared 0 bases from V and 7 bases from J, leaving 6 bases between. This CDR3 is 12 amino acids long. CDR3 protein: CASSEARFEAFF. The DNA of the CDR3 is TGTGCCAGCAGTGAAGCCAGGTTTGAAGCTTTCTTT.

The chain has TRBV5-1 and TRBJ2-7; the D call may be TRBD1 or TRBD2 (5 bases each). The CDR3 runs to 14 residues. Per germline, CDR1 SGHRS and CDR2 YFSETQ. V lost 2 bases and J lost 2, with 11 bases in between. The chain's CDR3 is CASSLGTTTYEQYF. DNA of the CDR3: TGCGCCAGCAGCTTAGGGACCACAACCTACGAGCAGTACTTC.

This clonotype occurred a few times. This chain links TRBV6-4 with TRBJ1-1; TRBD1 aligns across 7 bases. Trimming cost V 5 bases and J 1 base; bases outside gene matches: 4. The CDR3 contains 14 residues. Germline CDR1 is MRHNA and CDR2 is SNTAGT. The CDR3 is CASSPQGGNTEAFF. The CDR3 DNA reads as TGTGCCAGCAGTCCCCAGGGGGGGAACACTGAAGCTTTCTTT.

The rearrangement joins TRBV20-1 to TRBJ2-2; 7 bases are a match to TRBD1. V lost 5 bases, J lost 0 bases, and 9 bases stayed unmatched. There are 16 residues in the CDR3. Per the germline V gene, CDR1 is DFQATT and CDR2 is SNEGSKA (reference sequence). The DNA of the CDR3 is TGCAGTGCTCGAACAGGGGCCGGTCCGAACACCGGGGAGCTGTTTTTT. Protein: CSARTGAGPNTGELFF.

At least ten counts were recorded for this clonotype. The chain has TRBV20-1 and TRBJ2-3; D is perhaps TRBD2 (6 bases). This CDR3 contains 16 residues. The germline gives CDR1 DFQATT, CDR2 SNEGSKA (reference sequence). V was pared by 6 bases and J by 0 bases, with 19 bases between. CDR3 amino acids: CSAPDKAGISTDTQYF. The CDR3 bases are TGCAGTGCCCCAGATAAGGCGGGGATAAGCACAGATACGCAGTATTTT.

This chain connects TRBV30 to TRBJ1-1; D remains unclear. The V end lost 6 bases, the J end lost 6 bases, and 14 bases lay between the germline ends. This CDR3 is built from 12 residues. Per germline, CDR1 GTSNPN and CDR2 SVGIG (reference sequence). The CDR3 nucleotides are TGTGCCTGTGGCCCCCGGGTGCCTGAAGCTTTCTTT. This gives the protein CACGPRVPEAFF. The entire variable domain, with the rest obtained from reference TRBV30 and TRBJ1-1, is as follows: SQTIHQWPATLVQPVGSPLSLECTVEGTSNPNLYWYRQAAGRGLQLLFYSVGIGQISSEVPQNLSASRPQDRQFILSSKKLLLSDSGFYLCACGPRVPEAFFGQGTRLTVV.

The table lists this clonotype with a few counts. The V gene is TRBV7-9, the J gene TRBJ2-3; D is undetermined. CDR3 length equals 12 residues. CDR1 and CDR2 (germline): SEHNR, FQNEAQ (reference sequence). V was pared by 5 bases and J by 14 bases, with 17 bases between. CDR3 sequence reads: CASSLVESSRYF. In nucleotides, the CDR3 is TGTGCCAGCAGCCTTGTCGAGTCGAGTCGGTATTTT.

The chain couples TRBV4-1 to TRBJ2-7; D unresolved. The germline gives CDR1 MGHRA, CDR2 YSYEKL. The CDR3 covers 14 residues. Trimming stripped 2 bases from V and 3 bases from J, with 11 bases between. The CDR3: CASSQLRLSYEQYF. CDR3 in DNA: TGCGCCAGCAGCCAACTCCGGCTCAGCTACGAGCAGTACTTC.

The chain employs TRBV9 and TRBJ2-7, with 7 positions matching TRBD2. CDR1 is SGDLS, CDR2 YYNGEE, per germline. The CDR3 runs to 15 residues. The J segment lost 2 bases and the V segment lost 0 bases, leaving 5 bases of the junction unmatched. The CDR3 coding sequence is TGTGCCAGCAGCGTAGCTACGGGGGGACCCTACGAGCAGTACTTC. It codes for CASSVATGGPYEQYF.

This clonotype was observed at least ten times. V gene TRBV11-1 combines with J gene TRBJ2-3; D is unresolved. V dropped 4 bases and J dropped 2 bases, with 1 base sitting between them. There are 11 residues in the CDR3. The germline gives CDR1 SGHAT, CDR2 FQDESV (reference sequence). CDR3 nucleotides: TGTGCCAGCAGCTCCACAGATACGCAGTATTTT. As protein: CASSSTDTQYF.

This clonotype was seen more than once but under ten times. The CDR3 bases are TGCAGTGCTTCTACGGGACAGGGAAATTGGAATGAGCAGTTCTTC. As protein: CSASTGQGNWNEQFF. The J gene is TRBJ2-1, the V gene TRBV20-1; TRBD1 matches 9 bases. Germline CDR1 reads DFQATT; CDR2 reads SNEGSKA (reference sequence). The ends lost 5 bases at V and 7 bases at J; junction bases unmatched: 12. This CDR3 contains 15 residues.